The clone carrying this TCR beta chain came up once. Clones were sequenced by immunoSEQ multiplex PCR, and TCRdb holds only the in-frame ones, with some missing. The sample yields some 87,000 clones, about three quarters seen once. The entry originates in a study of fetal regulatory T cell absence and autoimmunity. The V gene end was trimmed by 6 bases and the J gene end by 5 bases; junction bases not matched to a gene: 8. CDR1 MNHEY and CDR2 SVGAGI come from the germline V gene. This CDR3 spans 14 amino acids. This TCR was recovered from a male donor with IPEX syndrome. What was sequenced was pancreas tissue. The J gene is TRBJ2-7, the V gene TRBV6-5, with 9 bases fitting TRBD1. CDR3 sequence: CASSPNRGPHEQYF. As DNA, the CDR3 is TGTGCCAGCAGCCCGAACAGGGGGCCTCACGAGCAGTACTTC.